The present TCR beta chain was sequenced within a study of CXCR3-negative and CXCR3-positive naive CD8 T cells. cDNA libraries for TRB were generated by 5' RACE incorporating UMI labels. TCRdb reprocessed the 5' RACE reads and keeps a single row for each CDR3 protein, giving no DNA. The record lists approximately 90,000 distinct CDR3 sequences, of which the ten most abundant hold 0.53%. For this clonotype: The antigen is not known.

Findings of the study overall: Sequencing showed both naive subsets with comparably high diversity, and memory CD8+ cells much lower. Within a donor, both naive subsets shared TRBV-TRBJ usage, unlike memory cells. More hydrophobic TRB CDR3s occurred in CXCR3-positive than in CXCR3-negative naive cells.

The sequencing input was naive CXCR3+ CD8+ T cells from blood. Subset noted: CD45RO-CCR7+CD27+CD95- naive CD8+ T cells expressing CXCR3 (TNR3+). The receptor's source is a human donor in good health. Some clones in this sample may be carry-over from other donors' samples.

CDR3: CASSLRGDDREVAFF. The chain has TRBV28 and TRBJ1-1; TCRdb designates TRBD1, a call that cannot be tested without DNA. The CDR3 is 15 amino acids. Germline-derived CDR1 and CDR2 are MDHEN and SYDVKM.